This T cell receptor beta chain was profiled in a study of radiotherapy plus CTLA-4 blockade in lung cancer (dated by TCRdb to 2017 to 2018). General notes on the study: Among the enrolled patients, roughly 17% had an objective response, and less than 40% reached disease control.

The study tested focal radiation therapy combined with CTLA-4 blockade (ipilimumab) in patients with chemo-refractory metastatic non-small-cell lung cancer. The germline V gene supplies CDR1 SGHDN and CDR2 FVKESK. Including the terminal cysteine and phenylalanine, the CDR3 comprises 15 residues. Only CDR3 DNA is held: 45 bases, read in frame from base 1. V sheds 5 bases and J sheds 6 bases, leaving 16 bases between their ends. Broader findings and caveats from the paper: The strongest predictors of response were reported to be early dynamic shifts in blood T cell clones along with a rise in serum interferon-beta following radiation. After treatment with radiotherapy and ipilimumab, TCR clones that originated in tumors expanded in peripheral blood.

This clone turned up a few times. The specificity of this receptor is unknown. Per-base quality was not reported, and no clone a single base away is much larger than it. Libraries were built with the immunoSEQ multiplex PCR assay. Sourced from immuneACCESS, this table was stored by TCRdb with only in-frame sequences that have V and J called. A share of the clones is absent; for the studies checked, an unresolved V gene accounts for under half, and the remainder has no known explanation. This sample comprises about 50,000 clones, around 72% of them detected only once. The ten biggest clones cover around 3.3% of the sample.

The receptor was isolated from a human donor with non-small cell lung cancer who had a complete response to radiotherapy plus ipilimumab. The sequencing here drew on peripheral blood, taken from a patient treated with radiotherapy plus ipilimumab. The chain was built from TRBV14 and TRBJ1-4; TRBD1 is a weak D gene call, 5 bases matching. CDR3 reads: CASSSDRGIYEKLFF. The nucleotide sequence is TGTGCCAGCAGCTCCGATCGGGGGATTTATGAAAAACTGTTTTTT.